The sequence of this T cell receptor beta chain was determined in a study of blood T cell repertoires in COVID-19. Whole-study context: The samples span acute and convalescent COVID-19 from the United States, Italy and Spain. T cells, B-cell-depleted T cells, or PBMCs supplied cDNA or gDNA.

As processed by the authors: Reference gene primer amplification gave nucleated cell count estimates. Sequencing used immunoSEQ multiplex PCR; TCRdb keeps in-frame clones, though not all of them. That table supplies the V and J calls and clone size; D and trimming were determined from the DNA. Among roughly 80,000 clones, 83% were seen once, and the ten largest hold about 29%. Trimming shortened V by 5 bases and J by 4 bases, and 8 bases separated the two germline ends. The CDR3 contains 12 residues. The chain has TRBV12-3 or TRBV12-4 and TRBJ1-1, with D perhaps matching TRBD1 (5 bases). The sequence was collected from a woman over 75 with acute or convalescent COVID-19. What was sequenced was peripheral blood. For the CDR3, the DNA is TGTGCCAGCAGTGAAACAGGCACTGAAGCTTTCTTT. This translates into CASSETGTEAFF.